The 31 T cell receptor beta chains listed next were all sequenced from one sample in a study of vaccination and CD4 T cells after COVID-19. No cognate antigen is known for these TCRs. Treatment given: approximately nine-day PBMC culture with coronavirus spike peptide pools or control peptides (ViraFEST assay). An Oncomine TCR Beta short-read assay was used to sequence the DNA from cultured CD4+ T cells. Each CDR3 protein gets one entry after TCRdb re-called the PCR reads with MiXCR. The table lists roughly 4,200 distinct CDR3 sequences, 26% of them singletons. Sequenced: CD4+ T cells from blood, cultured in vitro. All receptors come from a human donor who had recovered from COVID-19.

The chain combines TRBV12-3 or TRBV12-4 with TRBJ2-1; weak D call: TRBD1 (5 bases). The length of the CDR3 is 15 residues. V lost 6 bases and J 2 bases, leaving 14 bases between the germline ends. The CDR3 bases are TGTGCCAGCAGCTGGGGCCCTTCAACCTACAATGAGCAGTTCTTC. Its protein is CASSWGPSTYNEQFF.

V and J are TRBV30 and TRBJ1-2; no definite D call. This CDR3 is built from 13 residues. Germline lookup yields CDR1 GTSNPN and CDR2 SVGIG (reference sequence). Trimming took 2 bases from V and 8 from J, leaving 15 bases between them. DNA of the CDR3: TGTGCCTGGAGTAACCACTGGTCGGAGGGCTACACCTTC. Its protein product is CAWSNHWSEGYTF.

V usage is TRBV12-3 or TRBV12-4 and J usage is TRBJ2-6; perhaps TRBD2 as D (5 bases). Trimming stripped 6 bases from V and 0 bases from J, with 6 bases between. CDR3 length equals 14 residues. DNA of the CDR3: TGTGCCAGCAGCCGGGGCTCTGGGGCCAACGTCCTGACTTTC. Protein product: CASSRGSGANVLTF.

The chain is built from TRBV4-1 and TRBJ1-5; 8 bases fit TRBD1. The CDR3 has 14 amino acids. J gave up 6 bases and V 1 base, and 2 bases lay outside the gene matches. Germline lookup yields CDR1 MGHRA and CDR2 YSYEKL. The CDR3 sequence: CASSQVQGGQPQHF. CDR3 nucleotide sequence: TGCGCCAGCAGCCAAGTACAGGGGGGTCAGCCCCAGCATTTT.

This chain connects TRBV6-2 or TRBV6-3 to TRBJ1-1, with TRBD1 matching 8 bases. J lost 4 bases, V lost 4 bases, and 2 bases had no gene match. CDR3 length: 13 amino acids. The germline CDR1 and CDR2 sequences are MNHEY and SVGEGT. Here the CDR3 DNA reads TGTGCCAGCAGTTTCGGACAGGGCACTGAAGCTTTCTTT. Translating it yields CASSFGQGTEAFF.

The chain employs TRBV7-2 and TRBJ2-7; D not certain. The germline V gene has CDR1 SGHTA and CDR2 FQGNSA. The V and J ends lost 4 bases and 6 bases respectively, with 16 bases between them. The CDR3 runs 14 residues. The CDR3 reads CASSSQLPFFEQYF. The CDR3 DNA sequence: TGTGCCAGCAGCTCCCAACTCCCCTTTTTCGAGCAGTACTTC.

This clonotype was found a few times. The chain combines TRBV7-8 with TRBJ2-7; D not certain. Germline V lookup: CDR1 SGHVS, CDR2 FQNEAQ. The CDR3 runs 12 residues. Trimming shortened V by 6 bases and J by 6 bases, and 12 bases separated the two germline ends. DNA of the CDR3: TGTGCCAGCAGTACCTCGGTTGGCGAGCAGTACTTC. This encodes CASSTSVGEQYF.

In this sample, this clonotype turned up a few times. The rearrangement uses TRBV20-1 and TRBJ1-2; 9 nucleotides line up with TRBD1. The junction had 10 bases not matched to a gene; V was cut back by 1 base and J by 7 bases. The CDR3 is made up of 15 amino acids. Germline assignment: CDR1 DFQATT and CDR2 SNEGSKA (reference sequence). The CDR3: CSARAPGQGRSGYTF. In nucleotides, the CDR3 is TGCAGTGCTAGAGCGCCGGGACAGGGAAGGTCTGGCTACACCTTC.

This clonotype is deemed large. The CDR3 spells CASSIDHGNTIYF. CDR3 nucleotide sequence: TGTGCCAGTAGTATAGATCACGGAAACACCATATATTTT. The chain has TRBV19 and TRBJ1-3, with D uncertain. CDR1 is LNHDA, CDR2 SQIVND, per germline (reference sequence). The germline V and J ends were trimmed by 0 bases and 4 bases, with 4 bases remaining between them. The CDR3 spans 13 residues.

This clonotype was seen only a few times. The chain joins TRBV6-1 to TRBJ1-4; D unclear. The CDR3 loop spans 14 amino acids. Germline CDR1 MNHNS, CDR2 SASEGT. With 6 bases removed from V and 5 bases from J, the gap between germline ends came to 13 bases. For the CDR3, the DNA is TGTGCCAGCAGGACCGGTAGGGAGAATGAAAAACTGTTTTTT. As protein: CASRTGRENEKLFF.

This clonotype appeared a single time. This chain connects TRBV6-5 to TRBJ2-7; the D is unclear. CDR3 size: 16 residues. V lost 0 bases to trimming and J lost 3 bases, with 15 bases between them. Germline CDR1 and CDR2: MNHEY and SVGAGI. The CDR3 region is CASSYSGGFWSYEQYF. For the CDR3, the DNA is TGTGCCAGCAGTTACTCTGGTGGCTTCTGGAGCTACGAGCAGTACTTC.

The chain recombines TRBV27 with TRBJ1-1; tentative D call: TRBD1 (5 bases). V lost 2 bases and J lost 3, with 7 bases in between. The CDR3 runs 13 residues. Germline CDR1 and CDR2: MNHEY and SMNVEV (reference sequence). Here the CDR3 reads CASSLGADTEAFF. DNA of the CDR3: TGTGCCAGCAGTTTAGGGGCGGACACTGAAGCTTTCTTT.

The chain recombines TRBV24-1 with TRBJ2-1; 10 bases are a match to TRBD2. Germline V lookup: CDR1 KGHDR, CDR2 SFDVKD. The CDR3 totals 15 residues. After removal of 6 bases from V and 8 bases from J, the junction contained 9 bases not matched to a gene. The CDR3 protein is CATSKFLAGVHEQFF. CDR3 sequence (DNA): TGTGCCACCAGTAAATTTCTAGCGGGAGTACATGAGCAGTTCTTC.

This clonotype was counted a few times. V gene TRBV20-1 combines with J gene TRBJ2-5; tentatively, D is TRBD1 (6 bases). V lost 5 bases, J lost 5 bases, and 15 bases lay in between. From germline, CDR1 is DFQATT and CDR2 SNEGSKA (reference sequence). The CDR3 length is 13 residues. The CDR3 region is CSARRAGAETQYF. The CDR3 DNA follows: TGCAGTGCTCGACGGGCAGGGGCGGAGACCCAGTACTTC.

The V gene is TRBV5-1, the J gene TRBJ2-5; 13 bases match TRBD2. J was trimmed by 3 bases and V by 8 bases; bases with no gene match: 10. Looked up from germline, CDR1 is SGHRS and CDR2 is YFSETQ. The CDR3 is 16 amino acids. CDR3 bases: TGCGCCAGTGGACTGGGACTAGCGGGGTATGAAGAGACCCAGTACTTC. Translating gives CASGLGLAGYEETQYF.

DNA for the CDR3: TGTGCCAGCAGCAAAGGAGGTCGAAAAACAGATACGCAGTATTTT. Its translation is CASSKGGRKTDTQYF. This chain joins TRBV2 and TRBJ2-3; D possibly corresponds to TRBD2 (5 bases). Germline V gene lookup returns CDR1 SNHLY and CDR2 FYNNEI. The CDR3 runs to 15 residues. V was cut by 6 bases and J by 3 bases, with 16 bases left in between.

Concerning this clonotype: One end of the junction fails to match germline, which may point to a read error. The rearrangement joins TRBV7-2 to TRBJ2-1; possibly TRBD2 for D (7 bases). CDR3 length equals 16 residues. CDR1 is SGHTA and CDR2 is FQGNSA in the germline V gene. The DNA of the CDR3 is TGTGTCAGCAGCTTAGGGGGGGCTTTTGTTCTAAATGAGCAGTTCTTC. It encodes CVSSLGGAFVLNEQFF.

This chain links TRBV7-9 with TRBJ1-1, with D perhaps matching TRBD1 (6 bases). The CDR3 is 14 amino acids. Germline V gene lookup returns CDR1 SEHNR and CDR2 FQNEAQ (reference sequence). V lost 5 bases and J lost 4, with 14 bases in between. DNA for the CDR3: TGTGCCAGCAGCCCGACGGGGGCGCGCACTGAAGCTTTCTTT. Its translation: CASSPTGARTEAFF.

This clonotype was found a few times. One end of the junction does not line up with germline, which may come from a read error. The DNA for the CDR3 is TGTGCCAGCAGTTTAGGTCCGATTAGCCCCGGGGAGCTGTTTTTT. Its protein product is CASSLGPISPGELFF. The chain carries TRBV7-8 and TRBJ2-2; D is ambiguous. This CDR3 has 15 amino acids. Germline lookup yields CDR1 SGHVS and CDR2 FQNEAQ.

This chain connects TRBV7-9 to TRBJ2-7, with TRBD1 as a possible D gene (5 bases). The CDR3 has 14 residues. The V gene's germline CDR1 is SEHNR and CDR2 FQNEAQ (reference sequence). The V and J ends lost 5 bases and 1 base respectively, with 12 bases between them. The CDR3 region is CASSPRTNSYEQYF. DNA for the CDR3: TGTGCCAGCAGCCCCCGGACAAATTCCTACGAGCAGTACTTC.

The V gene is TRBV5-1, the J gene TRBJ2-5; perhaps TRBD2 as D (7 bases). Trimming stripped 2 bases from V and 6 bases from J, with 17 bases between. The CDR3 loop spans 15 amino acids. From germline, CDR1 is SGHRS and CDR2 YFSETQ. The chain's CDR3 is CASSLNLGGGQTQYF. The CDR3, as DNA: TGCGCCAGCAGCTTAAATCTAGGGGGGGGGCAGACCCAGTACTTC.

This clonotype was seen a few times. The J gene is TRBJ2-3, the V gene TRBV6-1, with D unresolved. The V end was cut by 7 bases, the J end by 7 bases, with 12 bases between. The CDR3 loop spans 12 amino acids. From germline, CDR1 is MNHNS and CDR2 SASEGT. This chain's CDR3 is CASTVLSHTQYF. The CDR3, as DNA: TGTGCCAGCACCGTCCTCTCCCATACGCAGTATTTT.

The table lists this clonotype with a few counts. V is TRBV6-1 and J is TRBJ2-3; D is possibly TRBD2 (6 bases). CDR3 length: 15 amino acids. Germline CDR1 MNHNS, CDR2 SASEGT. V lost 7 bases, J lost 3 bases, and 17 bases lay in between. CDR3 in DNA: TGTGCCAGCACCAGTCCTAGCGACGGGACAGATACGCAGTATTTT. This sequence encodes CASTSPSDGTDTQYF.

The gene calls are TRBV15 and TRBJ2-3, with D unresolved. Germline V CDR1 and CDR2: LNHNV, YYDKDF (reference sequence). Trimming removed 1 base from V and 7 bases from J, with 6 bases in between. The CDR3 is 12 amino acids. This CDR3 is CATSRAAYTQYF. CDR3 nucleotide sequence: TGTGCCACCAGCAGAGCCGCCTATACGCAGTATTTT.

The chain couples TRBV7-9 to TRBJ2-7; D remains unclear. The V end was cut by 5 bases, the J end by 0 bases, with 5 bases between. The CDR3 is 12 amino acids. Per germline, CDR1 SEHNR and CDR2 FQNEAQ (reference sequence). For the CDR3, the DNA is TGTGCCAGCAGCCCTGTCTCCTACGAGCAGTACTTC. Translation: CASSPVSYEQYF.

The rearrangement joins TRBV12-3 or TRBV12-4 to TRBJ2-5, with 10 bases matching TRBD1. V was clipped by 5 bases and J by 2 bases; unmatched bases: 2. CDR3 length: 14 residues. The CDR3: CASSRTGGQETQYF. The CDR3, as DNA: TGTGCCAGCAGTCGGACAGGGGGACAAGAGACCCAGTACTTC.

J is TRBJ2-7 and V is TRBV12-3 or TRBV12-4; 12 positions match TRBD2. CDR3 length equals 15 residues. Trimming took 6 bases from V and 2 from J; bases not matched to a gene: 5. DNA for the CDR3: TGTGCCAGCAGCATGACTAGCGGGGGCCCCTACGAGCAGTACTTC. It specifies CASSMTSGGPYEQYF.

This clonotype was seen more than once but under ten times. V and J are TRBV5-4 and TRBJ2-7; weak D call: TRBD2 (6 bases). From germline, CDR1 is SGHNT and CDR2 YYREEE (reference sequence). The CDR3 extends over 13 amino acids. V gave up 3 bases and J gave up 7 bases, with 14 bases separating them. As DNA, the CDR3 is TGTGCCAGCAGCTGGCGGGGTGGAGGGGAGCAGTACTTC. It translates to CASSWRGGGEQYF.

The genes are TRBV30 and TRBJ1-4; TRBD1 agrees at 8 bases. Trimming took 5 bases from V and 4 from J; bases not matched to a gene: 3. Germline V lookup: CDR1 GTSNPN, CDR2 SVGIG (reference sequence). This CDR3 comprises 13 residues. CDR3 amino acids: CAWGQGINEKLFF. For the CDR3, the DNA is TGTGCCTGGGGACAGGGCATTAATGAAAAACTGTTTTTT.

This clonotype rates as medium-sized. The rearrangement links TRBV2 to TRBJ1-2; 10 bases agree with TRBD1. The CDR3 spans 14 residues. The V gene end was trimmed by 6 bases and the J gene end by 6 bases; junction bases not matched to a gene: 7. Germline assignment: CDR1 SNHLY and CDR2 FYNNEI. DNA for the CDR3: TGTGCCAGCAGCGCCGACAGGGGGCGTCATGGCTACACCTTC. This sequence encodes CASSADRGRHGYTF.

This sequence joins TRBV7-2 and TRBJ2-3, with 9 nucleotides matching TRBD2. Germline CDR1 SGHTA, CDR2 FQGNSA. The V segment lost 5 bases and the J segment 1 base; nucleotides outside the gene matches: 7. CDR3 length: 16 amino acids. CDR3 region: CASSPRLAARTDTQYF. The CDR3 region has the DNA TGTGCCAGCAGCCCCCGACTAGCGGCACGCACAGATACGCAGTATTTT. Together with reference TRBV7-2 and TRBJ2-3, the CDR3 gives the full variable domain: GAGVSQSPSNKVTEKGKDVELRCDPISGHTALYWYRQSLGQGLEFLIYFQGNSAPDKSGLPSDRFSAERTGGSVSTLTIQRTQQEDSAVYLCASSPRLAARTDTQYFGPGTRLTVL.